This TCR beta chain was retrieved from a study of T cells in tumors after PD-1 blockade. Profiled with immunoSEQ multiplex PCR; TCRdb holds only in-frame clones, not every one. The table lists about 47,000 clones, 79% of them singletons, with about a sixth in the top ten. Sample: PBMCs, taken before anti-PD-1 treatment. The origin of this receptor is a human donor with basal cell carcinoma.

CDR3 sequence (DNA): TGTGCCAGCAGCCCCCGGGACAGCCCCTACGAGCAGTACTTC. Its translation: CASSPRDSPYEQYF. The rearrangement links TRBV11-1 to TRBJ2-7; 7 bases agree with TRBD1. The CDR3 length is 14 residues. V lost 5 bases, J lost 2 bases, and 6 bases stayed unmatched. CDR1 SGHAT and CDR2 FQDESV come from the germline V gene (reference sequence).